A selection of T cell receptor beta chains follows, all from one sample in a study of OX40 agonist ivuxolimab in advanced cancers. Clones were sequenced by immunoSEQ multiplex PCR, and TCRdb holds only the in-frame ones, with some missing. The table shows some 44,000 clones, with more than 75% occurring only once. Sequenced material: CD4+ or CD8+ T cells sorted from blood, taken in a trial of the OX40 agonist ivuxolimab. The receptors originated from an adult with an advanced solid tumor such as melanoma, head and neck, liver or kidney cancer. The conserved cysteine and the conserved F or W are not part of the CDR3 here. The D gene is left open where the match is weak.

J gene: TRBJ1-5
D gene: .
V gene: TRBV19
CDR3 protein: ASSMPRAISNQPQH

J gene: TRBJ2-1
D gene: TRBD2
V gene: TRBV19
CDR3 protein: ASSPERGGDEQF

J gene: TRBJ2-3
D gene: .
V gene: TRBV19
CDR3 protein: ASSNPSWRGPGDTQY

J gene: TRBJ1-4
D gene: TRBD1
V gene: TRBV7-6
CDR3 protein: ASSPGTDEKLF

J gene: TRBJ2-7
D gene: TRBD2
V gene: TRBV30
CDR3 protein: AWSHLAGSTYEQY

J gene: TRBJ2-3
D gene: TRBD1
V gene: TRBV14
CDR3 protein: ASSQRGPTEGDTQY

J gene: TRBJ2-5
D gene: .
V gene: TRBV10-2
CDR3 protein: ASKQAGAQETQY

J gene: TRBJ1-3
D gene: .
V gene: TRBV4-2
CDR3 protein: ASSQNPLSLNTIY

J gene: TRBJ2-3
D gene: TRBD2
V gene: TRBV29-1
CDR3 protein: SGRGSGSGDTQY

J gene: TRBJ2-7
D gene: .
V gene: TRBV6-1
CDR3 protein: ASSDFRGRTYEQY

J gene: TRBJ1-1
D gene: TRBD1
V gene: TRBV5-4
CDR3 protein: ASSSGQGETEAF

J gene: TRBJ1-3
D gene: .
V gene: TRBV5-8
CDR3 protein: ASRGSGNTIY

J gene: TRBJ2-1
D gene: TRBD2
V gene: TRBV7-2
CDR3 protein: ASSPRLAGGQNEQF

J gene: TRBJ2-1
D gene: .
V gene: TRBV7-3
CDR3 protein: ASSLRARGEQF

J gene: TRBJ2-6
D gene: TRBD1
V gene: TRBV6-1
CDR3 protein: ASSDDRDLSGANVLT

J gene: TRBJ2-7
D gene: TRBD2
V gene: TRBV7-9
CDR3 protein: ASSLGGGKKSSYEQY

J gene: TRBJ1-1
D gene: .
V gene: TRBV5-1
CDR3 protein: ASSVNREVPEAF

J gene: TRBJ2-3
D gene: .
V gene: TRBV7-7
CDR3 protein: ASSLIQGGTDTQY

J gene: TRBJ2-2
D gene: .
V gene: TRBV28
CDR3 protein: ASRDGNTGELF

J gene: TRBJ2-7
D gene: .
V gene: TRBV13
CDR3 protein: ASSRQSGNLYEQY

J gene: TRBJ1-1
D gene: TRBD1
V gene: TRBV29-1
CDR3 protein: SVDKGAEAF

J gene: TRBJ2-3
D gene: TRBD2
V gene: TRBV9
CDR3 protein: ASSAGTSGGFSTDTQY

J gene: TRBJ1-5
D gene: TRBD1
V gene: TRBV5-1
CDR3 protein: ASSLGDRAQPQH

J gene: TRBJ1-1
D gene: TRBD1
V gene: TRBV6-4
CDR3 protein: ASSDSDRVAEAF

J gene: TRBJ1-2
D gene: TRBD1
V gene: TRBV6-6
CDR3 protein: ASSYDLRDSYGYT

J gene: TRBJ2-4
D gene: TRBD1
V gene: TRBV7-2
CDR3 protein: ASSWTGATVQY

J gene: TRBJ2-2
D gene: TRBD2
V gene: TRBV29-1
CDR3 protein: SASGGGNTGELF

J gene: TRBJ2-7
D gene: .
V gene: TRBV19
CDR3 protein: ASTPSAGFGYEQY

J gene: TRBJ1-4
D gene: .
V gene: TRBV19
CDR3 protein: ASSMGRATNEKLF

J gene: TRBJ1-6
D gene: TRBD1
V gene: TRBV5-6
CDR3 protein: ASSLVTGTVEPLH

J gene: TRBJ2-7
D gene: TRBD2
V gene: TRBV19
CDR3 protein: ASSVPGLAYEQY

J gene: TRBJ2-7
D gene: TRBD2
V gene: TRBV9
CDR3 protein: ASSVASGTSAYEQY

J gene: TRBJ2-7
D gene: .
V gene: TRBV30
CDR3 protein: AWSVSTGPAYEQY

J gene: TRBJ2-2
D gene: .
V gene: TRBV9
CDR3 protein: ASSVLSVENTGELF

J gene: TRBJ2-7
D gene: TRBD1
V gene: TRBV5-6
CDR3 protein: ASSLGQGDEQY

J gene: TRBJ1-2
D gene: .
V gene: TRBV28
CDR3 protein: ASSYFKYGYT

J gene: TRBJ2-2
D gene: .
V gene: TRBV27
CDR3 protein: ASSFPGGVRNTGELF

J gene: TRBJ1-6
D gene: .
V gene: TRBV9
CDR3 protein: ASSVGGRRSPLH

J gene: TRBJ2-7
D gene: TRBD1
V gene: TRBV5-4
CDR3 protein: ASSSPLHRGVDEQY

J gene: TRBJ2-7
D gene: .
V gene: TRBV4-1
CDR3 protein: ASSQGVTVSYEQY

J gene: TRBJ1-5
D gene: .
V gene: TRBV4-1
CDR3 protein: ASSQWGSNQPQH

J gene: TRBJ1-3
D gene: .
V gene: TRBV9
CDR3 protein: ASSVEQGSGNTIY

J gene: TRBJ1-5
D gene: .
V gene: TRBV19
CDR3 protein: ASTLTRDSNQPQH

J gene: TRBJ1-6
D gene: TRBD1
V gene: TRBV28
CDR3 protein: ASRFRDRGNSPLH

J gene: TRBJ2-1
D gene: .
V gene: TRBV28
CDR3 protein: ASSYRVNEQF

J gene: TRBJ1-6
D gene: TRBD1
V gene: TRBV4-1
CDR3 protein: ASSQDRGTGRLGESPLH

J gene: TRBJ1-1
D gene: TRBD1
V gene: TRBV2
CDR3 protein: ASSETGGYWANTEAF

J gene: TRBJ1-1
D gene: .
V gene: TRBV9
CDR3 protein: ASSVENTEAF

J gene: TRBJ2-2
D gene: .
V gene: TRBV2
CDR3 protein: ASKVRGNTGELF

J gene: TRBJ2-2
D gene: .
V gene: TRBV5-1
CDR3 protein: ASSLIKSTGELF

J gene: TRBJ2-1
D gene: TRBD2
V gene: TRBV7-9
CDR3 protein: ASSLSGSSYNEQF

J gene: TRBJ2-7
D gene: TRBD1
V gene: TRBV28
CDR3 protein: ASSYYWGQEPGSSYEQY